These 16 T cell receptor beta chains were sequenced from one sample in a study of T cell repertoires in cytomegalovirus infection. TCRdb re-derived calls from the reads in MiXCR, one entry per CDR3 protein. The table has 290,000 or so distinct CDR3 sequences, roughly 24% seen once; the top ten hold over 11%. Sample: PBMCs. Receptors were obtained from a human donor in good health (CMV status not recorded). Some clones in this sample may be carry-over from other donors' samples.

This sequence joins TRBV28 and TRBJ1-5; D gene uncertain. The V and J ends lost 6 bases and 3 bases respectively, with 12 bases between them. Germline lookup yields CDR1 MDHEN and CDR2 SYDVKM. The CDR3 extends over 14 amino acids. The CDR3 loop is CASSQDGPNQPQHF. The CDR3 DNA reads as TGTGCCAGCAGCCAAGACGGCCCCAATCAGCCCCAGCATTTT.

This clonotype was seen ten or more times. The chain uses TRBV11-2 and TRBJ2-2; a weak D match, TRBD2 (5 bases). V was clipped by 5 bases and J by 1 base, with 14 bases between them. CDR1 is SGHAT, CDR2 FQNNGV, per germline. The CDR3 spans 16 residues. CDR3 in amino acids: CASSHNPSGNTGELFF. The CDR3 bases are TGTGCCAGCAGCCATAACCCCAGCGGGAACACCGGGGAGCTGTTTTTT.

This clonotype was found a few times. DNA for the CDR3: TGCGCCAGCAGCCAAGCGCGGCCTGCTGGGGCCAACGTCCTGACTTTC. This gives the protein CASSQARPAGANVLTF. The rearrangement joins TRBV4-3 to TRBJ2-6; D unclear. The germline V gene has CDR1 LGHNA and CDR2 YSLEER. Trimming left V 1 base short and J 2 bases short, with 9 bases between. The length of the CDR3 is 16 residues.

As DNA, the CDR3 is TGTGCCAGCAGTCAAACCAACGGACAGGGCCGAAAACTGTTTTTT. Protein: CASSQTNGQGRKLFF. The V call is TRBV28, the J call TRBJ1-4; 8 bases are a match to TRBD1. The CDR3 has 15 residues. V was pared by 5 bases and J by 10 bases, with 12 bases of the junction left unmatched. Germline CDR1 reads MDHEN; CDR2 reads SYDVKM.

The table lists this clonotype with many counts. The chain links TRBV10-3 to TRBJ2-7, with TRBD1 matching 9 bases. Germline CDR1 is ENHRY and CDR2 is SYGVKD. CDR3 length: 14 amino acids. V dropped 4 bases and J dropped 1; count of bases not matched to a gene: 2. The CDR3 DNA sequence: TGTGCCATCAGTGCCGGGACAGGGTCCTACGAGCAGTACTTC. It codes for CAISAGTGSYEQYF.

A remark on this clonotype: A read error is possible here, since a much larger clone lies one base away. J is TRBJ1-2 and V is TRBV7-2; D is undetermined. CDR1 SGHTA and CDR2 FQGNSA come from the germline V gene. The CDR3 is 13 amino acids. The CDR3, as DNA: TGTGCCAGCAGCTTAGTGGATCTCTATAGCTACACCTTC. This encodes CASSLVDLYSYTF. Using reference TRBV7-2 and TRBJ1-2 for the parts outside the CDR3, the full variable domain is GAGVSQSPSNKVTEKGKDVELRCDPISGHTALYWYRQSLGQGLEFLIYFQGNSAPDKSGLPSDRFSAERTGGSVSTLTIQRTQQEDSAVYLCASSLVDLYSYTFGSGTRLTVV.

Written as DNA, the CDR3 is TGTGCCAGTAGTAATCGTCCCGAGGGAGTCTACGAGCAGTACTTC. This codes for CASSNRPEGVYEQYF. The rearrangement links TRBV19 to TRBJ2-7, with a weak D call TRBD2 (5 bases). This CDR3 comprises 15 residues. Germline lookup yields CDR1 LNHDA and CDR2 SQIVND (reference sequence). Trimming pared 4 bases from V and 3 bases from J, leaving 16 bases between. The whole variable domain, remainder taken from reference TRBV19 and TRBJ2-7, is DGGITQSPKYLFRKEGQNVTLSCEQNLNHDAMYWYRQDPGQGLRLIYYSQIVNDFQKGDIAEGYSVSREKKESFPLTVTSAQKNPTAFYLCASSNRPEGVYEQYFGPGTRLTVT.

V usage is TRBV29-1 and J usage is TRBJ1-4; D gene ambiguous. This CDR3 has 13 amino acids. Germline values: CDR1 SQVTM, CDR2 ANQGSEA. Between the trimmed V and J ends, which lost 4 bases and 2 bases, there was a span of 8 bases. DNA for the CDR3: TGCAGCGTTGCCCCTAAGACTAATGAAAAACTGTTTTTT. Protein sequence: CSVAPKTNEKLFF.

CDR3 DNA: TGTGCCAGCAGTCTCGGGACTAGCGGGTTCAGCTCCTACAATGAGCAGTTCTTC. Protein product: CASSLGTSGFSSYNEQFF. The chain joins TRBV2 to TRBJ2-1; 12 positions agree with TRBD2. V dropped 5 bases and J dropped 0; count of bases not matched to a gene: 8. The CDR3 runs to 18 residues. Germline CDR1 SNHLY, CDR2 FYNNEI. Looking up the rest from reference TRBV2 and TRBJ2-1 gives the full variable domain: EPEVTQTPSHQVTQMGQEVILRCVPISNHLYFYWYRQILGQKVEFLVSFYNNEISEKSEIFDDQFSVERPDGSNFTLKIRSTKLEDSAMYFCASSLGTSGFSSYNEQFFGPGTRLTVL.

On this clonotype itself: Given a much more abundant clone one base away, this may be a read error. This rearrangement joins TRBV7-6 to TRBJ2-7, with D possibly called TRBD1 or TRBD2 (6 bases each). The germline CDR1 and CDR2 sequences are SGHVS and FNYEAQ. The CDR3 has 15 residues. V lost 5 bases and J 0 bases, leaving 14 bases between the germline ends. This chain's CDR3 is CASSLNGGNSYEQYF. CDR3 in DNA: TGTGCCAGCAGCCTAAACGGGGGCAACTCCTACGAGCAGTACTTC.

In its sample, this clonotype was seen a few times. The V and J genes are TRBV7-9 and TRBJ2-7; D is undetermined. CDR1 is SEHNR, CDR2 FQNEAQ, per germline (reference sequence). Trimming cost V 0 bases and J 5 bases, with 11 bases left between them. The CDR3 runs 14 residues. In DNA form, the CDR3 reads TGTGCCAGCAGCTTAGCGGGCCTATTGGACGAGCAGTACTTC. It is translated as CASSLAGLLDEQYF.

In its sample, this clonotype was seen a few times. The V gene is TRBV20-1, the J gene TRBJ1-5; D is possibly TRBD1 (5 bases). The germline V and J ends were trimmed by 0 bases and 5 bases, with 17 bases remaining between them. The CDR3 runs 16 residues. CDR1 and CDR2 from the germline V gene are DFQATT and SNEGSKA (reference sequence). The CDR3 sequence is CSAREQRGTDHQPQHF. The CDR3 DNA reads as TGCAGTGCTAGAGAGCAGCGGGGGACCGACCATCAGCCCCAGCATTTT.

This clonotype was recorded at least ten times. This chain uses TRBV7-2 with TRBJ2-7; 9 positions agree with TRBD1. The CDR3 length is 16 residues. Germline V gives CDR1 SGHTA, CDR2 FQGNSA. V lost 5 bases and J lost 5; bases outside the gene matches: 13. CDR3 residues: CASSPRGQGSRDEQYF. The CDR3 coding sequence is TGTGCCAGCAGCCCCCGGGGACAGGGAAGTAGGGACGAGCAGTACTTC.

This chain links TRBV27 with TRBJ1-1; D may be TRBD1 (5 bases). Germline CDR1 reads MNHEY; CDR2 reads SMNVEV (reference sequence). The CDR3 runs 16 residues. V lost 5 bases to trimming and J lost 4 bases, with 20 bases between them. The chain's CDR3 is CASSPGPMLRSTEAFF. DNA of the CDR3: TGTGCCAGCAGTCCGGGACCGATGCTCCGCTCCACTGAAGCTTTCTTT.

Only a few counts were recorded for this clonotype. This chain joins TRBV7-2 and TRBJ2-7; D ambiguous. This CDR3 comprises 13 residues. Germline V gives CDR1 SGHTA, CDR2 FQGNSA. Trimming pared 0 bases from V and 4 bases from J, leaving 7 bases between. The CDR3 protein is CASSLARRYEQYF. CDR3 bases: TGTGCCAGCAGCTTAGCGCGACGTTACGAGCAGTACTTC.

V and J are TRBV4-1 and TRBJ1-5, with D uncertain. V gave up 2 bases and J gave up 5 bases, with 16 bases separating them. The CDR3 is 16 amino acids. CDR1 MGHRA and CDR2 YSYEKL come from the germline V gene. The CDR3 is CASSQILGGKDQPQHF. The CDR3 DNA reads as TGCGCCAGCAGCCAAATCCTGGGAGGGAAGGATCAGCCCCAGCATTTT.